A single sample is the source of the 13 T cell receptor beta chains below, sequenced in a study of beta chain features in type 1 diabetes. General study points: TCRB CDR3s were moderately but significantly shorter in Type 1 diabetes patients in all four CD4+ subsets.

No antigen is known for these receptors. Reverse transcription of all isolated RNA meant that expressed TCRB transcripts were sequenced. Method: immunoSEQ multiplex PCR; TCRdb's copy keeps in-frame clones and lacks some. The sample has around 50,000 clones, approximately 44% seen once. The sample was stem cell memory CD4+ T cells from blood. The receptors come from a man aged 25 to 40 with type 1 diabetes.

The chain employs TRBV5-1 and TRBJ2-7; TRBD2 matches 7 bases. Unmatched junction bases numbered 2, after V lost 0 bases and J lost 2 bases. Germline V gene data show CDR1 as SGHRS and CDR2 as YFSETQ. The CDR3 is 14 residues long. CDR3 amino acids: CASSLAGRAYEQYF. CDR3 nucleotides: TGCGCCAGCAGCTTGGCAGGGAGGGCCTACGAGCAGTACTTC.

In its sample, this clone was seen a few times. The CDR3: CASSYRVGSEQFF. In nucleotides, the CDR3 is TGTGCCAGCAGTTACAGGGTAGGGAGTGAGCAGTTCTTC. The chain recombines TRBV6-5 with TRBJ2-1; D perhaps matches TRBD2 (5 bases). The CDR3 totals 13 residues. Germline V gives CDR1 MNHEY, CDR2 SVGAGI. V was shortened by 2 bases and J by 9 bases, with 11 bases between the two germline ends.

The sample holds a few counts of this clone. The DNA of the CDR3 is TGTGCCAGCAGCGTAGGCGGGACCCAGTACTTC. Translation: CASSVGGTQYF. V and J are TRBV9 and TRBJ2-5; D ambiguous. Germline CDR1 and CDR2: SGDLS and YYNGEE. Trimming left V 0 bases short and J 7 bases short, with 4 bases between. The CDR3 is made up of 11 amino acids. Complete variable domain (other parts from reference TRBV9 and TRBJ2-5): DSGVTQTPKHLITATGQRVTLRCSPRSGDLSVYWYQQSLDQGLQFLIQYYNGEERAKGNILERFSAQQFPDLHSELNLSSLELGDSALYFCASSVGGTQYFGPGTRLLVL.

The chain links TRBV7-9 to TRBJ2-1; no clear D. Trimming left V 8 bases short and J 6 bases short, with 14 bases between. CDR1 SEHNR and CDR2 FQNEAQ come from the germline V gene (reference sequence). The CDR3 has 13 amino acids. CDR3 nucleotide sequence: TGTGCCAGCGACTTGGAGCTTATCAATGAGCAGTTCTTC. Translating it yields CASDLELINEQFF.

The CDR3 loop reads CAWSIDRGETQYF. The CDR3 nucleotides read TGTGCCTGGAGTATCGACAGGGGAGAGACCCAGTACTTC. The gene calls are TRBV30 and TRBJ2-5; 8 bases line up with TRBD1. There are 13 residues in the CDR3. CDR1 is GTSNPN, CDR2 SVGIG, per germline (reference sequence). V shed 2 bases, J shed 4 bases, and the junction held 3 bases outside the gene matches.

This clone was found a few times. J is TRBJ2-3 and V is TRBV5-1; no firm D call. Germline loops: CDR1 SGHRS, CDR2 YFSETQ. The CDR3 runs 14 residues. Trimming left V 5 bases short and J 3 bases short, with 13 bases between. In DNA, the CDR3 is TGCGCCAGCAGAGATGTACAGTCTACAGATACGCAGTATTTT. Amino acids: CASRDVQSTDTQYF.

Only a few counts were recorded for this clone. This chain connects TRBV5-1 to TRBJ2-3, with D perhaps matching TRBD1 (6 bases). The CDR3 runs to 15 residues. Germline lookup yields CDR1 SGHRS and CDR2 YFSETQ. Trimming removed 3 bases at V and 4 bases at J, with 15 bases between. CDR3 residues: CASSSIGTSADTQYF. DNA of the CDR3: TGCGCCAGCAGCTCAATCGGGACATCCGCAGATACGCAGTATTTT.

Only a few counts were recorded for this clone. The chain employs TRBV7-3 and TRBJ1-1, with a weak D call TRBD1 (6 bases). V lost 1 base and J 3 bases, leaving 18 bases between the germline ends. The CDR3 runs 17 residues. CDR1 SGHTA and CDR2 FQGTGA come from the germline V gene. Here the CDR3 reads CASSLIPVGQWDTEAFF. The CDR3 DNA follows: TGTGCCAGCAGCTTAATCCCCGTGGGACAATGGGACACTGAAGCTTTCTTT.

The chain uses TRBV19 and TRBJ2-3, with 7 bases fitting TRBD2. This CDR3 is 16 amino acids long. Germline CDR1 and CDR2: LNHDA and SQIVND (reference sequence). Trimming at V came to 7 bases and at J to 1 base, leaving 11 bases not matched to a gene. The CDR3 here is CASNIVASGRTDTQYF. CDR3 bases: TGTGCCAGTAACATCGTGGCTAGCGGACGCACAGATACGCAGTATTTT.

This clone was recorded a few times. V and J are TRBV18 and TRBJ2-3; no definite D call. Germline V gene sequence: CDR1 KGHSH, CDR2 LQKENI. There are 13 residues in the CDR3. Trimming took off 6 bases at V and 2 bases at J, with 9 bases between the two ends. CDR3 amino acids: CASSNGPTDTQYF. CDR3 nucleotides: TGTGCCAGCTCCAATGGCCCCACAGATACGCAGTATTTT.

The sample holds one count of this clone. The chain joins TRBV6-4 to TRBJ1-1; D uncertain. This CDR3 is 13 amino acids long. Germline-derived CDR1 and CDR2 are MRHNA and SNTAGT. V lost 3 bases and J lost 0, with 5 bases in between. DNA of the CDR3: TGTGCCAGCAGTGAGCAGGTGAACACTGAAGCTTTCTTT. Translating it yields CASSEQVNTEAFF.

The genes are TRBV2 and TRBJ2-5; the D is unclear. V was pared by 10 bases and J by 2 bases, with 14 bases between. Looked up from germline, CDR1 is SNHLY and CDR2 is FYNNEI. The CDR3 is 13 residues long. In DNA, the CDR3 is TGTGCCACCAAGAGAGGCCTACAAGAGACCCAGTACTTC. Residues: CATKRGLQETQYF.

This clone was seen a few times. The chain recombines TRBV6-1 with TRBJ2-7, with 11 bases identical to TRBD2. CDR3 length: 14 amino acids. After removal of 6 bases from V and 9 bases from J, the junction contained 10 bases not matched to a gene. Looked up from germline, CDR1 is MNHNS and CDR2 is SASEGT. CDR3 DNA sequence: TGTGCCAGCAGCCCGAGACTAGCGGGGTGGGCGCAGTACTTC. This sequence encodes CASSPRLAGWAQYF.